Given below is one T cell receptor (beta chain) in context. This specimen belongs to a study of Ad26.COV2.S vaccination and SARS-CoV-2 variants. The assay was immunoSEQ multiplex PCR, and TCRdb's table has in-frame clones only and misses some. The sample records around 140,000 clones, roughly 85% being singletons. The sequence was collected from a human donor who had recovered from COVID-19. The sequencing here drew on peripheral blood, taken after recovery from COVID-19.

The CDR3 DNA is TGTGCCAGCAGCGTAGGTGGGGCAGCCAAAAACATTCAGTACTTC. The encoded protein is CASSVGGAAKNIQYF. This sequence joins TRBV9 and TRBJ2-4; perhaps TRBD1 as D (5 bases). The CDR3 has 15 residues. Trimming stripped 0 bases from V and 0 bases from J, with 7 bases between. From germline, CDR1 is SGDLS and CDR2 YYNGEE.